One and the same sample provided the 31 T cell receptor beta chains below, sequenced in a study of OX40 agonist ivuxolimab in advanced cancers. Sequenced by immunoSEQ multiplex PCR; TCRdb stores in-frame clones only, minus some. The sample yields tens of thousands of clones, 81% seen once. The specimen was CD4+ or CD8+ T cells sorted from blood, collected in a trial of the OX40 agonist ivuxolimab. The receptors derive from an adult with an advanced solid tumor such as melanoma, head and neck, liver or kidney cancer.

The CDR3 reads CASSPRGSWGYEQYF. CDR3 bases: TGTGCCAGCAGCCCGAGGGGCAGTTGGGGCTACGAGCAGTACTTC. The rearrangement uses TRBV7-6 and TRBJ2-7; D is possibly TRBD1 or TRBD2 (5 bases each). The germline CDR1 and CDR2 sequences are SGHVS and FNYEAQ. CDR3 length: 15 amino acids. Deletions cut 5 bases from V and 3 bases from J, with 17 bases between.

CDR3 loop: CASSQEVGGNQPQHF. The CDR3 coding sequence is TGTGCCAGCAGCCAAGAAGTGGGTGGCAATCAGCCCCAGCATTTT. The chain uses TRBV4-2 and TRBJ1-5; unclear D gene. Germline-derived CDR1 and CDR2 are LGHNA and YNFKEQ. V lost 0 bases and J lost 2, with 8 bases in between. This CDR3 region has 15 residues.

The chain joins TRBV4-1 to TRBJ2-5, with 9 bases that match TRBD1. The CDR3 is 17 amino acids. Germline V gives CDR1 MGHRA, CDR2 YSYEKL. The junction had 13 bases not matched to a gene; V was cut back by 3 bases and J by 5 bases. The CDR3: CASSHPGQGDFQETQYF. The CDR3 bases are TGCGCCAGCAGCCACCCGGGACAGGGAGATTTTCAGGAGACCCAGTACTTC.

The chain couples TRBV5-5 to TRBJ2-1; 10 positions match TRBD2. The trim removed 0 bases at V and 5 bases at J, leaving 5 bases unmatched. Germline CDR1 is SGHKS and CDR2 is YYEKEE (reference sequence). The CDR3 has 16 amino acids. The CDR3 sequence is CASSLAPSGGHNEQFF. CDR3 nucleotide sequence: TGTGCCAGCAGCTTGGCCCCTAGCGGGGGTCACAATGAGCAGTTCTTC.

As regards this clone: One junction end does not reproduce the germline sequence, and a read error may be involved. The chain uses TRBV7-2 and TRBJ2-1, with TRBD1 identical over 9 bases. Germline lookup yields CDR1 SGHTA and CDR2 FQGNSA. The CDR3 has 15 residues. CDR3 sequence: CASTLQGAAYNEQFF. The CDR3, as DNA: TGTGCCAGCACCTTACAGGGGGCGGCCTACAATGAGCAGTTCTTC.

The rearrangement joins TRBV19 to TRBJ2-5; D perhaps matches TRBD1 (5 bases). The J call may not be correct, given that the DNA end is closer to TRBJ2-7. CDR1 is LNHDA, CDR2 SQIVND, per germline (reference sequence). CDR3 length: 15 amino acids. CDR3 nucleotides: TGTGCCAGTAGTATAGAAGGGGCCTCCTACTACGAGCAGTACTTC. Translating gives CASSIEGASYYEQYF.

The chain is built from TRBV4-3 and TRBJ2-3; 12 bases are a match to TRBD2. J gave up 4 bases and V 4 bases, and 9 bases lay outside the gene matches. The CDR3 extends over 17 amino acids. Germline V lookup: CDR1 LGHNA, CDR2 YSLEER. This chain's CDR3 is CASSPVTSGSYADTQYF. In DNA form, the CDR3 reads TGCGCCAGCAGCCCTGTGACTAGCGGGAGTTACGCAGATACGCAGTATTTT.

The V call is TRBV15, the J call TRBJ1-2, with D tentatively TRBD1 (5 bases). Trimming removed 0 bases at V and 5 bases at J, with 7 bases between. Germline lookup yields CDR1 LNHNV and CDR2 YYDKDF (reference sequence). The length of the CDR3 is 13 residues. The CDR3 sequence is CATSRDRGYGYTF. DNA of the CDR3: TGTGCCACCAGCAGAGATCGGGGGTATGGCTACACCTTC. The full variable domain, with the rest looked up from reference TRBV15 and TRBJ1-2, is DAMVIQNPRYQVTQFGKPVTLSCSQTLNHNVMYWYQQKSSQAPKLLFHYYDKDFNNEADTPDNFQSRRPNTSFCFLDIRSPGLGDTAMYLCATSRDRGYGYTFGSGTRLTVV.

In its sample, this clone was seen a few times. V usage is TRBV7-9 and J usage is TRBJ1-1; no clear D. Trimming left V 1 base short and J 3 bases short, with 3 bases between. The CDR3 contains 12 residues. CDR1 is SEHNR and CDR2 is FQNEAQ in the germline V gene (reference sequence). CDR3 in amino acids: CASSLGYTEAFF. DNA of the CDR3: TGTGCCAGCAGCTTAGGATACACTGAAGCTTTCTTT.

This chain connects TRBV5-1 to TRBJ1-5; D is unclear. The CDR3 spans 15 residues. Trimming removed 0 bases at V and 0 bases at J, with 7 bases between. Per the germline V gene, CDR1 is SGHRS and CDR2 is YFSETQ. CDR3 DNA sequence: TGCGCCAGCAGCTTGGACAGTTATAGCAATCAGCCCCAGCATTTT. Its translation is CASSLDSYSNQPQHF. Looking up the rest from reference TRBV5-1 and TRBJ1-5 gives the full variable domain: KAGVTQTPRYLIKTRGQQVTLSCSPISGHRSVSWYQQTPGQGLQFLFEYFSETQRNKGNFPGRFSGRQFSNSRSEMNVSTLELGDSALYLCASSLDSYSNQPQHFGDGTRLSIL.

This rearrangement joins TRBV29-1 to TRBJ2-1, with 12 bases that match TRBD1. The CDR3 has 14 residues. Germline trimming cut 4 bases from V and 8 bases from J; bases unmatched to any gene: 6. Germline CDR1 and CDR2: SQVTM and ANQGSEA. The DNA of the CDR3 is TGCAGCGTTGTTTGGGACAGGGGGCCTGATGAGCAGTTCTTC. Its protein is CSVVWDRGPDEQFF.

The chain's CDR3 is CASSQDWDRASDTQYF. The CDR3 DNA reads TGCGCCAGCAGCCAAGATTGGGACAGGGCCTCAGATACGCAGTATTTT. V gene TRBV4-3 combines with J gene TRBJ2-3, with 9 bases that match TRBD1. The CDR3 loop spans 16 amino acids. Germline CDR1 reads LGHNA; CDR2 reads YSLEER. Losses at the gene ends were 0 bases for V and 4 bases for J; bases not matched to a gene: 5.

The chain links TRBV11-3 to TRBJ2-7; D tentatively reads TRBD1 or TRBD2 (5 bases each). The CDR3 sequence is 14 residues long. Trimming stripped 5 bases from V and 3 bases from J, with 14 bases between. The germline CDR1 and CDR2 sequences are SGHNT and YENEEA. In DNA form, the CDR3 reads TGTGCCAGCAGCCAAGAGAGGGGCCGCTACGAGCAGTACTTC. Protein sequence: CASSQERGRYEQYF.

The table lists this clone with a few counts. J is TRBJ2-1 and V is TRBV2; 10 bases match TRBD2. The CDR3 runs 17 residues. Germline CDR1 is SNHLY and CDR2 is FYNNEI. The ends lost 0 bases at V and 2 bases at J; junction bases unmatched: 4. CDR3 sequence reads: CASSEASGRWTYNEQFF. DNA for the CDR3: TGTGCCAGCAGTGAAGCTAGCGGGAGGTGGACCTACAATGAGCAGTTCTTC.

The rearrangement uses TRBV5-8 and TRBJ1-6; no clear D. The CDR3 extends over 16 amino acids. Between the trimmed V and J ends, which lost 4 bases and 0 bases, there was a span of 11 bases. Looked up from germline, CDR1 is SGHTS and CDR2 is YDEGEE. Here the CDR3 reads CASSRLGSSYNSPLHF. Here the CDR3 DNA reads TGTGCCAGCAGCCGCCTTGGAAGCTCCTATAATTCACCCCTCCACTTT.

This clone was recorded at least ten times. The rearrangement uses TRBV2 and TRBJ2-2; D gene unclear. This CDR3 comprises 12 residues. Trimming removed 5 bases from V and 6 bases from J, with 7 bases in between. CDR1 and CDR2 from the germline V gene are SNHLY and FYNNEI. The CDR3 DNA is TGTGCCAGCAGTTACAACGCCGGGGAGCTGTTTTTT. Translation gives CASSYNAGELFF.

The J gene is TRBJ2-2, the V gene TRBV6-1; D ambiguous. V was trimmed by 3 bases and J by 6 bases, leaving 20 bases between them. CDR1 is MNHNS, CDR2 SASEGT, per germline. This CDR3 is 17 amino acids long. The CDR3 loop reads CASSDPRFRTAAGELFF. The CDR3 DNA is TGTGCCAGCAGTGACCCCCGGTTCCGGACGGCGGCCGGGGAGCTGTTTTTT.

This chain connects TRBV5-1 to TRBJ2-1; D not certain. The CDR3 has 12 residues. Germline lookup yields CDR1 SGHRS and CDR2 YFSETQ. V lost 0 bases and J lost 9, with 7 bases in between. The CDR3 loop reads CASSLEFGEQFF. The CDR3 DNA sequence: TGCGCCAGCAGCTTGGAATTCGGTGAGCAGTTCTTC.

V is TRBV29-1 and J is TRBJ2-7, with D unclear. Germline CDR1 is SQVTM and CDR2 is ANQGSEA. V was trimmed by 0 bases and J by 6 bases, leaving 6 bases between them. CDR3 length: 11 residues. CDR3 loop: CSVEDRAEQYF. CDR3 coding DNA: TGCAGCGTTGAAGATCGGGCCGAGCAGTACTTC.

The chain employs TRBV4-2 and TRBJ2-1; TRBD2 is a possible D gene (5 bases). The germline V gene encodes CDR1 LGHNA and CDR2 YNFKEQ. The CDR3 sequence is 17 residues long. Deletions cut 1 base from V and 0 bases from J, with 13 bases between. CDR3 in amino acids: CASSQVSSLDSYNEQFF. The CDR3 nucleotides read TGTGCCAGCAGCCAAGTCTCTAGCTTAGACTCCTACAATGAGCAGTTCTTC.

The rearrangement joins TRBV13 to TRBJ2-5; tentatively, D is TRBD1 (6 bases). Matching the DNA end better, TRBJ2-7 makes the J call doubtful. The CDR3 runs 13 residues. Germline V lookup: CDR1 PRHDT, CDR2 FYEKMQ (reference sequence). The CDR3 coding sequence is TGTGCCAGCAGCTTAGCTGGGACATACGAGCAGTACTTC. This encodes CASSLAGTYEQYF.

The rearrangement joins TRBV5-1 to TRBJ1-5; D might be TRBD1 (6 bases). The CDR3 is 15 residues long. V shed 0 bases and J shed 4 bases, with 11 bases lying between them. Germline V gene sequence: CDR1 SGHRS, CDR2 YFSETQ. The CDR3 sequence is CASSLGTEVNQPQHF. In DNA form, the CDR3 reads TGCGCCAGCAGCTTGGGGACAGAAGTTAATCAGCCCCAGCATTTT.

This clone was observed a single time. V and J are TRBV7-3 and TRBJ1-5; possible D gene TRBD1, 5 bases. The CDR3 covers 14 residues. Germline CDR1 SGHTA, CDR2 FQGTGA. The ends were cut back, 0 bases at V and 2 bases at J, with 5 bases in the middle. As DNA, the CDR3 is TGTGCCAGCAGCTTAACGGGGGGCAATCAGCCCCAGCATTTT. Translating it yields CASSLTGGNQPQHF. Looking up the rest from reference TRBV7-3 and TRBJ1-5 gives the full variable domain: GAGVSQTPSNKVTEKGKYVELRCDPISGHTALYWYRQSLGQGPEFLIYFQGTGAADDSGLPNDRFFAVRPEGSVSTLKIQRTERGDSAVYLCASSLTGGNQPQHFGDGTRLSIL.

This clone was picked up one time. CDR3 sequence reads: CASSEGSGKLFF. As DNA, the CDR3 is TGTGCCAGCAGTGAAGGATCGGGCAAACTGTTTTTT. V and J are TRBV25-1 and TRBJ1-4; no clear D. This CDR3 has 12 residues. Deletions cut 2 bases from V and 11 bases from J, with 9 bases between. CDR1 is MGHDK and CDR2 is SYGVNS in the germline V gene. Full variable domain (remainder filled in from reference TRBV25-1 and TRBJ1-4): EADIYQTPRYLVIGTGKKITLECSQTMGHDKMYWYQQDPGMELHLIHYSYGVNSTEKGDLSSESTVSRIRTEHFPLTLESARPSHTSQYLCASSEGSGKLFFGSGTQLSVL.

CDR3 nucleotides: TGTGCCAGCAGCTTTGACAGGGTTTGGCACACTGAAGCTTTCTTT. Protein sequence: CASSFDRVWHTEAFF. The rearrangement joins TRBV5-8 to TRBJ1-1, with 7 positions matching TRBD1. This CDR3 has 15 amino acids. Germline CDR1 and CDR2: SGHTS and YDEGEE. V was pared by 2 bases and J by 3 bases, with 7 bases of the junction left unmatched. Based on the CDR3 plus reference TRBV5-8 and TRBJ1-1, the full variable domain is EAGVTQSPTHLIKTRGQQATLRCSPISGHTSVYWYQQALGLGLQFLLWYDEGEERNRGNFPPRFSGRQFPNYSSELNVNALELEDSALYLCASSFDRVWHTEAFFGQGTRLTVV.

The chain couples TRBV27 to TRBJ1-5, with D possibly matching TRBD1 (5 bases). The CDR3 spans 20 residues. The germline V gene encodes CDR1 MNHEY and CDR2 SMNVEV (reference sequence). V was cut by 5 bases and J by 2 bases, with 28 bases left in between. Here the CDR3 reads CASSPMPGGGSQGGNQPQHF. CDR3 coding DNA: TGTGCCAGCAGTCCTATGCCGGGGGGGGGTTCCCAGGGTGGCAATCAGCCCCAGCATTTT.

The chain recombines TRBV4-2 with TRBJ1-1; D may be TRBD1 (6 bases). Between the trimmed V and J ends, which lost 4 bases and 4 bases, there was a span of 16 bases. The germline V gene encodes CDR1 LGHNA and CDR2 YNFKEQ. This CDR3 has 15 amino acids. Here the CDR3 DNA reads TGTGCCAGCAGCCTTTACAGGGAGGGGGGCACTGAAGCTTTCTTT. Protein product: CASSLYREGGTEAFF.

The chain has TRBV30 and TRBJ2-7; D unresolved. Trimming removed 3 bases from V and 3 bases from J, with 6 bases in between. The CDR3 runs 11 residues. Germline V gene sequence: CDR1 GTSNPN, CDR2 SVGIG (reference sequence). CDR3: CAWRRSYEQYF. DNA for the CDR3: TGTGCCTGGAGGCGGAGCTACGAGCAGTACTTC.

Comments on this clone: Other DNA sequences within the sample encode an identical CDR3. The V and J genes are TRBV7-2 and TRBJ1-5; D not resolved. The CDR3 spans 12 residues. Germline CDR1 and CDR2: SGHTA and FQGNSA. Trimming stripped 1 base from V and 7 bases from J, with 5 bases between. The CDR3 DNA sequence: TGTGCCAGCAGCTTAGATGGCCAGCCCCAGCATTTT. This encodes CASSLDGQPQHF.

J is TRBJ2-2 and V is TRBV7-2, with 8 bases that match TRBD1. This CDR3 has 15 amino acids. Germline V gene lookup returns CDR1 SGHTA and CDR2 FQGNSA. The ends lost 3 bases at V and 6 bases at J; junction bases unmatched: 6. The CDR3 protein is CASSLHQGAAGELFF. The CDR3 nucleotides are TGTGCCAGCAGCTTGCACCAGGGGGCGGCCGGGGAGCTGTTTTTT.

The gene calls are TRBV5-1 and TRBJ1-5, with TRBD1 matching 7 bases. The J segment lost 3 bases and the V segment lost 4 bases, leaving 10 bases of the junction unmatched. Per the germline V gene, CDR1 is SGHRS and CDR2 is YFSETQ. The CDR3 covers 16 residues. Written as DNA, the CDR3 is TGCGCCAGCAGCCCAACCGGGGACAGACTCAATCAGCCCCAGCATTTT. It encodes CASSPTGDRLNQPQHF. Full variable domain (missing parts from reference TRBV5-1 and TRBJ1-5): KAGVTQTPRYLIKTRGQQVTLSCSPISGHRSVSWYQQTPGQGLQFLFEYFSETQRNKGNFPGRFSGRQFSNSRSEMNVSTLELGDSALYLCASSPTGDRLNQPQHFGDGTRLSIL.